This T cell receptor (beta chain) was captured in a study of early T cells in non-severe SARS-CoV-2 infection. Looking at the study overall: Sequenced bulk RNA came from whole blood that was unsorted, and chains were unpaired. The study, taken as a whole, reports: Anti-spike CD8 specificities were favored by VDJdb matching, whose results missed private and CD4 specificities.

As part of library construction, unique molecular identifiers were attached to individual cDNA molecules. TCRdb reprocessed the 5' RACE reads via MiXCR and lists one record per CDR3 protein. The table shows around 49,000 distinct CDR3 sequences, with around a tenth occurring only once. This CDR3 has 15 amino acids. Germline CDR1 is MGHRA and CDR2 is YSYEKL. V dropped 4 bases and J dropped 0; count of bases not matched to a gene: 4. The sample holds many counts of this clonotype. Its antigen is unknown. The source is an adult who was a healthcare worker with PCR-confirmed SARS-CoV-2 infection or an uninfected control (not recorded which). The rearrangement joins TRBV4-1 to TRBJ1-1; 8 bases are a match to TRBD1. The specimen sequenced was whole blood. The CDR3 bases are TGCGCCAGCAGCCCTCTGGACAGGGTGAACACTGAAGCTTTCTTT. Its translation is CASSPLDRVNTEAFF.